The 15 T cell receptor beta chains given below trace back to one sample, sequenced in a study of response to subunit inactivated influenza vaccine (dated by TCRdb to the late 2010s). Library prep was done by RT-PCR. Sequencing instrument: Illumina HiSeq 2500. TCRdb handled the public reads itself, with Q25 trimming in fastp and clone calling in MiXCR, and kept productive beta chains. Each CDR3 protein gets just one entry, which takes the most common genes and DNA from the rows behind it. The sample includes 400,000 to 650,000 distinct CDR3 sequences, with roughly 7.9% observed a single time. About an eighth of the sample comes from the top ten. The specimen was PBMCs from blood, collected about 23 months after vaccination. Receptors were obtained from a man aged 50 to 69 who received an inactivated influenza vaccine. Donor details come from another sample of the same person, matched by shared clones.

This clonotype appeared a few times. The chain recombines TRBV20-1 with TRBJ2-3; D call uncertain. With 6 bases removed from V and 2 bases from J, the gap between germline ends came to 18 bases. Germline CDR1 reads DFQATT; CDR2 reads SNEGSKA (reference sequence). The CDR3 covers 15 residues. The CDR3 coding sequence is TGCAGTGCGCCGCCGCAGTCAGCCATCACAGATACGCAGTATTTT. It translates to CSAPPQSAITDTQYF.

This clonotype turned up a few times. The J gene is TRBJ1-5, the V gene TRBV7-8, with TRBD1 identical over 7 bases. This CDR3 is 11 amino acids long. V lost 4 bases, J lost 11 bases, and 2 bases stayed unmatched. CDR1 and CDR2 (germline): SGHVS, FQNEAQ. CDR3 nucleotides: TGTGCCAGCAGCTCGGGGACAGCCCAGCATTTT. Translating it yields CASSSGTAQHF.

This clonotype was observed a handful of times. The rearrangement uses TRBV4-3 and TRBJ1-4; 7 bases are shared with TRBD1. CDR3 length: 14 residues. Germline trimming cut 2 bases from V and 7 bases from J; bases unmatched to any gene: 4. Germline CDR1 and CDR2: LGHNA and YSLEER. The CDR3 coding sequence is TGCGCCAGCAGCCAAACCCGGGACAGTGAAAAACTGTTTTTT. Protein: CASSQTRDSEKLFF.

The sample holds a few counts of this clonotype. The rearrangement joins TRBV7-9 to TRBJ2-3; D ambiguous. From germline, CDR1 is SEHNR and CDR2 FQNEAQ (reference sequence). This CDR3 spans 16 amino acids. Trimming cost V 4 bases and J 2 bases, with 16 bases left between them. The CDR3 nucleotides read TGTGCCAGCAGCTCAACCTGGGGTGGGGACACAGATACGCAGTATTTT. Its translation is CASSSTWGGDTDTQYF.

The chain joins TRBV6-5 to TRBJ2-2; 7 bases agree with TRBD1. V lost 2 bases to trimming and J lost 5 bases; unmatched junction nucleotides: 2. CDR1 and CDR2 (germline): MNHEY, SVGAGI. This CDR3 has 14 amino acids. CDR3 protein: CASSYAQGTGELFF. In nucleotides, the CDR3 is TGTGCCAGCAGTTACGCACAGGGGACCGGGGAGCTGTTTTTT.

In nucleotides, the CDR3 is TGTGCCAGCAGCCCCCGTCTCAGAAGTCAGCCCCAGCATTTT. Its translation: CASSPRLRSQPQHF. V is TRBV3-1 and J is TRBJ1-5; D is unresolved. The CDR3 consists of 14 residues. Germline assignment: CDR1 LGHDT and CDR2 YNNKEL (reference sequence). The V end was cut by 4 bases, the J end by 6 bases, with 13 bases between.

The sample holds a few counts of this clonotype. The rearrangement joins TRBV6-5 to TRBJ2-1; TRBD1 is a possible D gene (5 bases). Trimming removed 2 bases at V and 0 bases at J, with 14 bases between. The CDR3 consists of 17 residues. The germline CDR1 and CDR2 sequences are MNHEY and SVGAGI. CDR3 residues: CASSYTNPRVSYNEQFF. The CDR3 DNA follows: TGTGCCAGCAGTTACACTAACCCCAGGGTCTCCTACAATGAGCAGTTCTTC.

This clonotype has at least ten counts. V gene TRBV4-3 combines with J gene TRBJ1-6; D is unresolved. Germline-derived CDR1 and CDR2 are LGHNA and YSLEER. The V and J ends lost 0 bases and 2 bases respectively, with 8 bases between them. The CDR3 totals 16 residues. The CDR3 region is CASSQDWEPYNSPLHF. The CDR3 nucleotides are TGCGCCAGCAGCCAAGATTGGGAACCCTATAATTCACCCCTCCACTTT.

Note on this clonotype: The conserved phenylalanine or tryptophan normally closing the CDR3 is absent here, so this likely arose from a read error. The V and J genes are TRBV5-6 and TRBJ2-2; 12 bases fit TRBD2. This CDR3 region has 16 residues. V shed 2 bases, J shed 4 bases, and the junction held 3 bases outside the gene matches. The germline V gene encodes CDR1 SGHDT and CDR2 YYEEEE. The CDR3 coding sequence is TGTGCCAGCAGCTTCGGACTAGCGGGACTCACCGGGGAGCTGTTTCTT. It specifies CASSFGLAGLTGELFL.

As concerns this clonotype: A much larger clone sits a single nucleotide away, making a read error possible. V is TRBV7-6 and J is TRBJ2-3, with D tentatively TRBD2 (5 bases). CDR3 size: 12 residues. Germline CDR1 reads SGHVS; CDR2 reads FNYEAQ. CDR3 protein: CAGSGVGDTQYF. Here the CDR3 DNA reads TGTGCCGGCAGCGGCGTAGGAGATACGCAGTATTTT.

This clonotype came up many times. V is TRBV20-1 and J is TRBJ1-6; 8 nucleotides align to TRBD1. Trimming cost V 0 bases and J 10 bases; bases outside gene matches: 11. The CDR3 runs 16 residues. Germline V gives CDR1 DFQATT, CDR2 SNEGSKA (reference sequence). CDR3 in amino acids: CSARDHRQGIDSPLHF. The CDR3 bases are TGCAGTGCTAGAGATCACCGACAGGGGATCGACTCACCCCTCCACTTT.

CDR3 region: CSVSGTRGNEQFF. The CDR3 DNA sequence: TGCAGTGTCTCCGGGACTAGGGGAAATGAGCAGTTCTTC. The chain combines TRBV20-1 with TRBJ2-1, with 8 bases matching TRBD2. V dropped 7 bases and J dropped 7; count of bases not matched to a gene: 9. This CDR3 contains 13 residues. CDR1 and CDR2 from the germline V gene are DFQATT and SNEGSKA (reference sequence).

The chain carries TRBV28 and TRBJ2-1; either TRBD1 or TRBD2 may fit D (5 bases each). The CDR3 covers 16 residues. Trimming took off 6 bases at V and 7 bases at J, with 22 bases between the two ends. Germline V gene lookup returns CDR1 MDHEN and CDR2 SYDVKM. The CDR3: CASRSVRGNLRNEQFF. The CDR3 nucleotides are TGTGCCAGCAGATCCGTGAGGGGTAATCTCAGGAATGAGCAGTTCTTC.

Remarks on this clonotype: Given a much more abundant clone one base away, this may be a read error. The chain employs TRBV20-1 and TRBJ2-5, with TRBD2 identical over 8 bases. CDR3 length equals 14 residues. Germline V lookup: CDR1 DFQATT, CDR2 SNEGSKA (reference sequence). Trimming cost V 3 bases and J 5 bases; bases outside gene matches: 8. As DNA, the CDR3 is TGCAGTGCTAGGAGTGGGACTAGTGGTGAGACCCAGTACTTC. As protein: CSARSGTSGETQYF.

This clonotype was seen many times. The chain recombines TRBV6-5 with TRBJ1-3; D might be TRBD1 (6 bases). CDR1 and CDR2 (germline): MNHEY, SVGAGI. The CDR3 runs 15 residues. Trimming removed 4 bases at V and 1 base at J, with 11 bases between. The CDR3, as DNA: TGTGCCAGCAGTTCAGGGGCCTATTCTGGAAACACCATATATTTT. It specifies CASSSGAYSGNTIYF.